This T cell receptor (beta chain) emerged from a study of neoadjuvant nivolumab and ipilimumab in lung cancer. General study results and limits: Resected-tumor TCR richness correlated positively with pretherapy blood richness.

Method: immunoSEQ multiplex PCR; TCRdb's copy keeps in-frame clones and lacks some. This repertoire shows about 1,500 clones, roughly 84% found once; its top ten account for approximately 3.5%. Note on this clone: Its antigen is currently unknown.

With 2 bases removed from V and 5 bases from J, the gap between germline ends came to 6 bases. The CDR3 runs 12 residues. Germline V gene lookup returns CDR1 SGHVS and CDR2 FQNEAQ. The gene calls are TRBV7-8 and TRBJ1-1; D unclear. The sample consisted of adjacent normal lung tissue, taken after neoadjuvant nivolumab, alone or with ipilimumab, at or shortly before surgery. The receptor comes from an adult with non-small cell lung cancer. The chain's CDR3 is CASSLSGTEAFF. The CDR3 coding sequence is TGTGCCAGCAGCTTAAGCGGGACTGAAGCTTTCTTT.